The source of this T cell receptor (beta chain) is a study of post-analysis software for immune sequencing data. The TCR beta cDNA libraries contained unique molecular identifiers. Each CDR3 protein is one row after TCRdb ran MiXCR on the PCR reads. The sample shows approximately 630,000 distinct CDR3 sequences, roughly three fifths of them seen only once. Remarks on this clonotype: Its specificity is not known.

V shed 2 bases and J shed 2 bases, with 13 bases lying between them. The CDR3 length is 16 residues. CDR1 and CDR2 (germline): SGHRS, YFSETQ. Study-wide results and limits: Included in a set of several TRBV segments more frequent in patients than controls were TRBV5-6, TRBV5-1 and TRBV20-1.

V gene TRBV5-1 combines with J gene TRBJ1-4; D not certain. Sequencing was performed on blood. This receptor was identified in a girl aged 2 to 9 with multiple sclerosis. CDR3 amino acids: CASSFGPGGTNEKLFF. The CDR3 DNA reads as TGCGCCAGCAGCTTCGGGCCCGGTGGGACTAATGAAAAACTGTTTTTT.